This record concerns one T cell receptor (beta chain) sequence. With random hexamers, about 0.5 to 1 ug RNA was reverse transcribed. Amplification of the TCR beta CDR3 was carried out by immunoSEQ multiplex PCR, which spanned a total of 54 Vbeta and 13 Jbeta segments. TCRdb called the immunoSEQ multiplex PCR reads again in MiXCR, with one record for every CDR3 protein. This sample has tens of thousands of distinct CDR3 sequences, with roughly 91% found just once. With 4 bases clipped from V and 2 bases from J, the junction kept 5 bases outside the gene matches. CDR1 and CDR2 (germline): SGHRS, YFSETQ. The CDR3 length is 16 residues. These data come from a study of CD8 T cells in Susac syndrome. The study used treatment-naive patients who had stable or active relapsing-remitting disease as multiple sclerosis controls. Negative isolation was used for CD8+ and CD4+ T cells, and FACS enrichment was applied to TEMRA cells.

The source is a human donor with multiple sclerosis. The chain links TRBV5-1 to TRBJ2-6; 8 bases line up with TRBD1. Sequencing was done on a sample of CD8+ T cells from PBMCs. For the CDR3, the DNA is TGCGCCAGCAGCCAAGGACAGGGACCTGGGGCCAACGTCCTGACTTTC. Protein sequence: CASSQGQGPGANVLTF.